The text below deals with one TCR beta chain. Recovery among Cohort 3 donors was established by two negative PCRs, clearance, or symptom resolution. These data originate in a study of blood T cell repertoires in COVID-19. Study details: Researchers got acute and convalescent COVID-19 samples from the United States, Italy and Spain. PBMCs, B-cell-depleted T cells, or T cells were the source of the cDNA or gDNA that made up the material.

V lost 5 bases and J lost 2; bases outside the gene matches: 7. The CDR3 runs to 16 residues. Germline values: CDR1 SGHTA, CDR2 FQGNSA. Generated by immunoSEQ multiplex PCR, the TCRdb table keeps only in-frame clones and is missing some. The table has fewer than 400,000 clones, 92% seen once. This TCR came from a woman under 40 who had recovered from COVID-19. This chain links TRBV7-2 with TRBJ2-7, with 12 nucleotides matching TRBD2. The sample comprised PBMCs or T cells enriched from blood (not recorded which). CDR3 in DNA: TGTGCCAGCAGCCTTACTAGCGGGGGGCTTACCTACGAGCAGTACTTC. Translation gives CASSLTSGGLTYEQYF.